This T cell receptor (beta chain) was observed in a study of radiotherapy plus CTLA-4 blockade in lung cancer. The germline V gene has CDR1 SGHNT and CDR2 YYREEE (reference sequence). Trimming pared 4 bases from V and 12 bases from J, leaving 17 bases between. The CDR3 has 14 residues. The assay was immunoSEQ multiplex PCR, and TCRdb's table has in-frame clones only and misses some. The sample holds tens of thousands of clones, about 80% seen once. About this clone: The antigen remains unidentified.

Study-wide results and limits: Blood TCR clones of tumor origin expanded after radiotherapy plus ipilimumab.

This chain links TRBV5-4 with TRBJ1-6; no clear D. The source is a human donor with non-small cell lung cancer who had a partial response to radiotherapy plus ipilimumab. The sequenced sample was peripheral blood, obtained from a patient treated with radiotherapy plus ipilimumab. CDR3 sequence reads: CASSLDGGREPLHF. The CDR3 nucleotides read TGTGCCAGCAGCCTGGACGGTGGCCGGGAACCCCTCCACTTT.